The next 31 T cell receptor beta chains were all read from a single sample in a study of cytomegalovirus exposure and HLA in healthy donors. Primers: 60 Vbeta forward and 13 Jbeta reverse. Measured with immunoSEQ multiplex PCR; TCRdb has only the in-frame clones, and not every one. The data show roughly 120,000 clones, with around 75% seen just once and around 1.7% held by the top ten. Sequenced input: PBMCs. These receptors were obtained from a woman in her late teens or twenties in good health and CMV-seronegative.

This rearrangement joins TRBV12-5 to TRBJ1-3, with D unclear. Germline V lookup: CDR1 LGHNT, CDR2 FRNRAP. V lost 3 bases, J lost 0 bases, and 15 bases lay in between. The CDR3 extends over 17 amino acids. The CDR3 reads CASGFSGGYFSGNTIYF. CDR3 bases: TGTGCTAGTGGTTTCAGTGGCGGTTATTTCTCTGGAAACACCATATATTTT.

The chain employs TRBV5-1 and TRBJ1-1; 12 bases fit TRBD1. The CDR3 runs to 19 residues. V dropped 2 bases and J dropped 4; count of bases not matched to a gene: 15. Germline V gene lookup returns CDR1 SGHRS and CDR2 YFSETQ. CDR3 residues: CASSFNAGTGGYEGTEAFF. As DNA, the CDR3 is TGCGCCAGCAGCTTTAACGCCGGGACAGGGGGCTACGAAGGCACTGAAGCTTTCTTT.

This chain uses TRBV7-9 with TRBJ1-2; D perhaps matches TRBD1 (5 bases). The CDR3 sequence is 13 residues long. Between the trimmed V and J ends, which lost 5 bases and 2 bases, there was a span of 9 bases. Germline loops: CDR1 SEHNR, CDR2 FQNEAQ (reference sequence). CDR3 sequence (DNA): TGTGCCAGCAGCCGGGACTTGAACTATGGCTACACCTTC. Its translation is CASSRDLNYGYTF.

The chain uses TRBV27 and TRBJ1-5, with a possible D match to TRBD1 (5 bases). The germline V and J ends were trimmed by 1 base and 5 bases, with 9 bases remaining between them. The CDR3 length is 14 residues. Germline V gives CDR1 MNHEY, CDR2 SMNVEV (reference sequence). CDR3 DNA sequence: TGTGCCAGCAGTTTATTGGGGGGGGATCAGCCCCAGCATTTT. Translating it yields CASSLLGGDQPQHF.

The chain joins TRBV5-5 to TRBJ2-2, with D uncertain. The CDR3 extends over 15 amino acids. V was pared by 2 bases and J by 5 bases, with 13 bases between. CDR1 is SGHKS, CDR2 YYEKEE, per germline (reference sequence). CDR3 bases: TGTGCCAGCAGCTTCCACGACGAGGAGACCGGGGAGCTGTTTTTT. Protein: CASSFHDEETGELFF.

The chain employs TRBV28 and TRBJ1-3, with D hard to call. The germline CDR1 and CDR2 sequences are MDHEN and SYDVKM. Trimming shortened V by 1 base and J by 4 bases, and 5 bases separated the two germline ends. The CDR3 totals 13 residues. The DNA for the CDR3 is TGTGCCAGCAGTTTATTGGAGGGAAACACCATATATTTT. Encoded protein: CASSLLEGNTIYF.

This chain joins TRBV5-4 and TRBJ2-1; TRBD1 is a possible D gene (5 bases). CDR1 is SGHNT and CDR2 is YYREEE in the germline V gene (reference sequence). The CDR3 sequence is 14 residues long. V was pared by 4 bases and J by 7 bases, with 15 bases between. The CDR3 is CASSTPTGFNEQFF. The CDR3 nucleotides read TGTGCCAGCAGCACACCCACAGGATTTAATGAGCAGTTCTTC.

The V and J genes are TRBV5-4 and TRBJ1-1; 8 bases are shared with TRBD1. Germline V gene lookup returns CDR1 SGHNT and CDR2 YYREEE (reference sequence). The CDR3 is made up of 17 amino acids. J gave up 1 base and V 6 bases, and 14 bases lay outside the gene matches. The CDR3: CASTTRQGAGRNTEAFF. Written as DNA, the CDR3 is TGTGCCAGCACGACGAGGCAGGGGGCGGGGAGGAACACTGAAGCTTTCTTT.

The J gene is TRBJ2-3, the V gene TRBV5-8, with D possibly matching TRBD2 (5 bases). CDR3 length equals 14 residues. Germline values: CDR1 SGHTS, CDR2 YDEGEE. Trimming removed 1 base at V and 3 bases at J, with 9 bases between. The chain's CDR3 is CASSLRAATDTQYF. In DNA, the CDR3 is TGTGCCAGCAGCTTGAGAGCGGCGACAGATACGCAGTATTTT.

The chain carries TRBV9 and TRBJ1-1, with D possibly TRBD1 on 5 matching bases. Germline V CDR1 and CDR2: SGDLS, YYNGEE. The V end was cut by 0 bases, the J end by 7 bases, with 16 bases between. The CDR3 consists of 15 residues. DNA of the CDR3: TGTGCCAGCAGCGTAGAGGGAGGGGTATGGGATGAAGCTTTCTTT. Translation: CASSVEGGVWDEAFF.

The chain links TRBV6-6 to TRBJ2-3; D is perhaps TRBD1 (5 bases). The CDR3 covers 14 residues. Germline CDR1 MNHNY, CDR2 SVGAGI (reference sequence). Trimming took off 2 bases at V and 2 bases at J, with 8 bases between the two ends. In DNA, the CDR3 is TGTGCCAGCAGTTACCCAGGGCTCACAGATACGCAGTATTTT. This codes for CASSYPGLTDTQYF.

The chain uses TRBV2 and TRBJ2-5, with D unresolved. Deletions cut 7 bases from V and 5 bases from J, with 5 bases between. The CDR3 consists of 10 residues. Germline CDR1 reads SNHLY; CDR2 reads FYNNEI. The CDR3 DNA is TGTGCCAGCACGAGTGAGACCCAGTACTTC. This sequence encodes CASTSETQYF.

On this clone itself: This specimen includes other DNA sequences encoding the same CDR3. This chain links TRBV5-4 with TRBJ1-1; TRBD1 matches at 7 bases. The CDR3 contains 14 residues. From germline, CDR1 is SGHNT and CDR2 YYREEE (reference sequence). Trimming removed 2 bases from V and 1 base from J; junction bases left unmatched: 2. CDR3 sequence: CASSFRGSNTEAFF. In DNA form, the CDR3 reads TGTGCCAGCAGCTTCAGGGGGTCGAACACTGAAGCTTTCTTT.

This CDR3 is CASSPAGTTNYGYTF. The DNA for the CDR3 is TGTGCCAGCAGTCCTGCCGGGACTACTAACTATGGCTACACCTTC. V gene TRBV6-5 combines with J gene TRBJ1-2; possible D gene TRBD1, 5 bases. The CDR3 spans 15 residues. Germline values: CDR1 MNHEY, CDR2 SVGAGI. V was cut by 5 bases and J by 0 bases, with 13 bases left in between.

The gene calls are TRBV5-4 and TRBJ1-1; D is uncertain. This CDR3 has 13 amino acids. Trimming removed 0 bases from V and 1 base from J, with 4 bases in between. Germline assignment: CDR1 SGHNT and CDR2 YYREEE (reference sequence). The CDR3 reads CASSLDTNTEAFF. The CDR3, as DNA: TGTGCCAGCAGCTTGGACACGAACACTGAAGCTTTCTTT.

The chain joins TRBV2 to TRBJ1-2; no clear D gene. CDR1 is SNHLY and CDR2 is FYNNEI in the germline V gene. The CDR3 extends over 11 amino acids. V shed 7 bases and J shed 8 bases, with 11 bases lying between them. The CDR3 coding sequence is TGTGCCAGCACCCTCGAGGGCGGCTACACCTTC. Translation gives CASTLEGGYTF. Full variable domain (remainder filled in from reference TRBV2 and TRBJ1-2): EPEVTQTPSHQVTQMGQEVILRCVPISNHLYFYWYRQILGQKVEFLVSFYNNEISEKSEIFDDQFSVERPDGSNFTLKIRSTKLEDSAMYFCASTLEGGYTFGSGTRLTVV.

This sequence joins TRBV7-9 and TRBJ2-3, with 8 bases matching TRBD2. In germline, CDR1 is SEHNR, CDR2 FQNEAQ (reference sequence). Germline trimming cut 0 bases from V and 4 bases from J; bases unmatched to any gene: 6. The CDR3 extends over 16 amino acids. CDR3 in DNA: TGTGCCAGCAGCTTAGCCCCGGGGGGGAGCTCAGATACGCAGTATTTT. It yields the protein CASSLAPGGSSDTQYF.

This chain connects TRBV25-1 to TRBJ1-4; maybe TRBD1 (5 bases). This CDR3 region has 12 residues. The germline V and J ends were trimmed by 5 bases and 7 bases, with 8 bases remaining between them. Germline CDR1 reads MGHDK; CDR2 reads SYGVNS. In DNA, the CDR3 is TGTGCCAGCAGTATCACAGGTGAAAAACTGTTTTTT. Protein sequence: CASSITGEKLFF.

The chain recombines TRBV9 with TRBJ1-4; TRBD1 aligns across 7 bases. Unmatched junction bases numbered 14, after V lost 4 bases and J lost 8 bases. The CDR3 loop spans 16 amino acids. CDR1 and CDR2 (germline): SGDLS, YYNGEE. The CDR3 coding sequence is TGTGCCAGCAGCTATACACCAGGGGGATTTGGAGAAAAACTGTTTTTT. Protein product: CASSYTPGGFGEKLFF.

The chain employs TRBV28 and TRBJ2-1; 9 bases align to TRBD1. This CDR3 has 17 amino acids. J was trimmed by 7 bases and V by 1 base; bases with no gene match: 11. From germline, CDR1 is MDHEN and CDR2 SYDVKM. The CDR3 nucleotides are TGTGCCAGCAGTTTATTTCCCGGAGGGACAGGGTTAAATGAGCAGTTCTTC. This sequence encodes CASSLFPGGTGLNEQFF.

The DNA for the CDR3 is TGTGCCAGCAGCGTCCGGGACAGGGTACGTGCGGCGGCCGGGGAGCTGTTTTTT. Amino acid sequence: CASSVRDRVRAAAGELFF. The chain has TRBV7-9 and TRBJ2-2; 9 nucleotides agree with TRBD1. The CDR3 consists of 18 residues. Germline V gives CDR1 SEHNR, CDR2 FQNEAQ (reference sequence). V lost 5 bases, J lost 6 bases, and 16 bases stayed unmatched. Full variable domain (outside the CDR3, taken from reference TRBV7-9 and TRBJ2-2): DTGVSQNPRHKITKRGQNVTFRCDPISEHNRLYWYRQTLGQGPEFLTYFQNEAQLEKSRLLSDRFSAERPKGSFSTLEIQRTEQGDSAMYLCASSVRDRVRAAAGELFFGEGSRLTVL.

V is TRBV29-1 and J is TRBJ1-5; maybe TRBD1 (5 bases). The V gene lost 4 bases and the J gene lost 6 bases, with 13 bases spanning the gap. The CDR3 runs to 13 residues. Germline lookup yields CDR1 SQVTM and CDR2 ANQGSEA. The CDR3 DNA follows: TGCAGCGTTGCTCCAGGGTCTAGTCAGCCCCAGCATTTT. It codes for CSVAPGSSQPQHF. The full variable domain, completed using reference TRBV29-1 and TRBJ1-5, is SAVISQKPSRDICQRGTSLTIQCQVDSQVTMMFWYRQQPGQSLTLIATANQGSEATYESGFVIDKFPISRPNLTFSTLTVSNMSPEDSSIYLCSVAPGSSQPQHFGDGTRLSIL.

The chain combines TRBV5-1 with TRBJ1-5; TRBD1 aligns across 7 bases. The CDR3 extends over 14 amino acids. Germline V gene lookup returns CDR1 SGHRS and CDR2 YFSETQ. The V segment lost 3 bases and the J segment 2 bases; nucleotides outside the gene matches: 2. The CDR3 region has the DNA TGCGCCAGCAGCTCTGGACAGGGCAATCAGCCCCAGCATTTT. Translating it yields CASSSGQGNQPQHF.

The V gene is TRBV19, the J gene TRBJ1-5, with D perhaps matching TRBD1 (6 bases). Germline assignment: CDR1 LNHDA and CDR2 SQIVND (reference sequence). The V gene lost 7 bases and the J gene lost 5 bases, with 18 bases spanning the gap. The CDR3 is 15 residues long. In nucleotides, the CDR3 is TGTGCCAGTATCCACGGTACAGGGTTGGATCAGCCCCAGCATTTT. As protein: CASIHGTGLDQPQHF.

V and J are TRBV5-1 and TRBJ2-2, with a possible D match to TRBD1 (5 bases). V lost 2 bases and J lost 1, with 9 bases in between. CDR1 is SGHRS, CDR2 YFSETQ, per germline. The CDR3 runs 15 residues. The CDR3 region has the DNA TGCGCCAGCAGCTTCAGACAGAAGAACACCGGGGAGCTGTTTTTT. Protein product: CASSFRQKNTGELFF.

V usage is TRBV30 and J usage is TRBJ1-4, with D tentatively TRBD1 (5 bases). This CDR3 region has 12 residues. Trimming pared 2 bases from V and 6 bases from J, leaving 7 bases between. Germline V CDR1 and CDR2: GTSNPN, SVGIG (reference sequence). CDR3 bases: TGTGCCTGGAGTCAAGGGGATGAAAAACTGTTTTTT. Translation gives CAWSQGDEKLFF.

CDR3 in amino acids: CASREDNEQFF. The CDR3 DNA reads as TGTGCCAGTAGGGAGGACAATGAGCAGTTCTTC. The rearrangement uses TRBV19 and TRBJ2-1; TRBD2 is a possible D gene (5 bases). The germline V gene has CDR1 LNHDA and CDR2 SQIVND (reference sequence). The CDR3 is made up of 11 amino acids. Between the trimmed V and J ends, which lost 6 bases and 5 bases, there was a span of 5 bases.

The chain carries TRBV27 and TRBJ1-2, with D unclear. Germline loops: CDR1 MNHEY, CDR2 SMNVEV (reference sequence). The CDR3 has 17 amino acids. V lost 3 bases to trimming and J lost 3 bases, with 20 bases between them. The CDR3 bases are TGTGCCAGCAGTTTTTTTCCCCCCGAGAGCTCGCACTATGGCTACACCTTC. Its protein is CASSFFPPESSHYGYTF.

This chain links TRBV6-5 with TRBJ2-2; no reliable D call. CDR3 size: 15 residues. CDR1 is MNHEY, CDR2 SVGAGI, per germline. V was cut by 7 bases and J by 1 base, with 13 bases left in between. This CDR3 is CASNKFPMNTGELFF. The CDR3 DNA sequence: TGTGCCAGCAACAAATTCCCCATGAACACCGGGGAGCTGTTTTTT.

CDR3 nucleotide sequence: TGCGCCAGCAGCAGGACAGGGCTTGGAAACACCATATATTTT. This translates into CASSRTGLGNTIYF. The rearrangement links TRBV5-1 to TRBJ1-3; 8 nucleotides match TRBD1. With V trimmed by 4 bases and J by 3 bases, 3 bases remained unmatched. The CDR3 is made up of 14 amino acids. Germline CDR1 is SGHRS and CDR2 is YFSETQ.

This clone has a handful of counts. The CDR3 nucleotides read TGCGCCAGCAGCCAAGGGAGGTACACTGAAGCTTTCTTT. It yields the protein CASSQGRYTEAFF. The rearrangement joins TRBV4-1 to TRBJ1-1; D uncertain. The V gene's germline CDR1 is MGHRA and CDR2 YSYEKL. V shed 1 base and J shed 3 bases, with 6 bases lying between them. The CDR3 loop spans 13 amino acids.